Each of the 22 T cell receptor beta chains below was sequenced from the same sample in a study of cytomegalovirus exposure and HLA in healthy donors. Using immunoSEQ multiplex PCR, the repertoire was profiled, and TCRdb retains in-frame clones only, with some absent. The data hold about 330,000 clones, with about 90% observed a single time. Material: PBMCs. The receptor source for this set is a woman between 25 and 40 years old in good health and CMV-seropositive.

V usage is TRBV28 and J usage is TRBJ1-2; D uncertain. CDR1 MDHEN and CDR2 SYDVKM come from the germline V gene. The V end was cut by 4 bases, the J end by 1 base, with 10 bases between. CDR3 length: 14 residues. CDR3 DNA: TGTGCCAGCAGTTCGGTGAGGGTTAACTATGGCTACACCTTC. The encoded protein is CASSSVRVNYGYTF.

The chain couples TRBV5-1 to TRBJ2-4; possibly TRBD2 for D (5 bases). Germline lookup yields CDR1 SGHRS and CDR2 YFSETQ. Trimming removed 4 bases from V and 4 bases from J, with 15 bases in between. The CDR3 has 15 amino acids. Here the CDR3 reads CASSGNGLEKNIQYF. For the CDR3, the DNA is TGCGCCAGCAGCGGAAATGGACTGGAGAAAAACATTCAGTACTTC.

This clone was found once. CDR3 sequence: CASSLIGAGGNQPQHF. The CDR3 DNA follows: TGTGCCAGCAGCTTAATCGGGGCAGGAGGGAATCAGCCCCAGCATTTT. The rearrangement uses TRBV7-8 and TRBJ1-5; TRBD1 might be the D (5 bases). This CDR3 contains 16 residues. CDR1 is SGHVS, CDR2 FQNEAQ, per germline. V lost 2 bases and J 4 bases, leaving 15 bases between the germline ends.

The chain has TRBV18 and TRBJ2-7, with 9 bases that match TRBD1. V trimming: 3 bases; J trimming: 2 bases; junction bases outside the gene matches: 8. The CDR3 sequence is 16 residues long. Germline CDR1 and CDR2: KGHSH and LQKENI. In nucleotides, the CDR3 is TGTGCCAGCTCACCGATCGCCGGGACAGGGACCTACGAGCAGTACTTC. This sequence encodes CASSPIAGTGTYEQYF.

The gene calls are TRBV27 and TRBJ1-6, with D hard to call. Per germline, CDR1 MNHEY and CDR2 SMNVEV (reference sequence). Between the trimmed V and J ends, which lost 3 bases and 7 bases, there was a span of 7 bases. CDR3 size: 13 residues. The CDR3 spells CASSFVGNSPLHF. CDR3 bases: TGTGCCAGCAGTTTTGTTGGAAATTCACCCCTCCACTTT.

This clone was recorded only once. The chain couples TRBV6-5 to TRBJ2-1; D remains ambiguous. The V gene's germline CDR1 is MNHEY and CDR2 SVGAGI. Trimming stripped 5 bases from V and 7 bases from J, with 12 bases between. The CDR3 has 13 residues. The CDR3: CASSRVRANEQFF. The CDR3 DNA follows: TGTGCCAGCAGTCGGGTCCGGGCAAATGAGCAGTTCTTC.

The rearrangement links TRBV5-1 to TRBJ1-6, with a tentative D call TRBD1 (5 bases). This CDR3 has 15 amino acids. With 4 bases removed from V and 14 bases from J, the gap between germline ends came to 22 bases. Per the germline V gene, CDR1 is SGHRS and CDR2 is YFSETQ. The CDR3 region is CASSLSGTAPVTLHF. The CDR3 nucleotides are TGCGCCAGCAGCCTCTCAGGGACCGCGCCGGTAACCCTCCACTTT.

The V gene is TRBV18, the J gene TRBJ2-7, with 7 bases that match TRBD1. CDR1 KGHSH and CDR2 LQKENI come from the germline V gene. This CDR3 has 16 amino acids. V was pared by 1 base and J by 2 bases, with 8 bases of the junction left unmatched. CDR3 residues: CASSPLGQVGTYEQYF. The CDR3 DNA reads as TGTGCCAGCTCACCACTTGGACAGGTGGGGACCTACGAGCAGTACTTC.

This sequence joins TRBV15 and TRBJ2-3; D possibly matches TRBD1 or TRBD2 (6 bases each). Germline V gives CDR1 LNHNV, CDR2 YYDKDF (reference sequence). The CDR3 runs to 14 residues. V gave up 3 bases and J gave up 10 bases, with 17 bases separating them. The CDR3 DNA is TGTGCCACCAGCAGTACTAGGGGGGCCCAGGCGCAGTATTTT. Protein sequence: CATSSTRGAQAQYF.

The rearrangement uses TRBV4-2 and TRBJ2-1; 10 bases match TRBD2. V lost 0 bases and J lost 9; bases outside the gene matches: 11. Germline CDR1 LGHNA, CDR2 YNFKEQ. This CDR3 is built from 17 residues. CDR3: CASSQDKREGIFGEQFF. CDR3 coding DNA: TGTGCCAGCAGCCAAGATAAGCGGGAGGGCATATTTGGTGAGCAGTTCTTC.

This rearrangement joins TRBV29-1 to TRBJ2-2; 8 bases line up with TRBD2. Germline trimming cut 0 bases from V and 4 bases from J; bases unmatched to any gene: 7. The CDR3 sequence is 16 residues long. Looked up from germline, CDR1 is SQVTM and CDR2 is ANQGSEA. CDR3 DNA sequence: TGCAGCGTTGAAGATGACGGGGGGGCCTCCACCGGGGAGCTGTTTTTT. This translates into CSVEDDGGASTGELFF.

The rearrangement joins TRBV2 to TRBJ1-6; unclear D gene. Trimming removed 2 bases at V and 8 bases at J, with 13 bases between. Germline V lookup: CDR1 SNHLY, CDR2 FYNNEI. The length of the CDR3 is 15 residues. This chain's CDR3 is CASSESTAGYSPLHF. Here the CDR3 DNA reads TGTGCCAGCAGTGAATCGACCGCGGGCTATTCACCCCTCCACTTT.

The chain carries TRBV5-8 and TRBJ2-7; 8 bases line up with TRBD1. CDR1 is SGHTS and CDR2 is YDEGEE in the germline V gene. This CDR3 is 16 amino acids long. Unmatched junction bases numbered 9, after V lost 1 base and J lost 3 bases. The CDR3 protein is CASSLFYRTGSYEQYF. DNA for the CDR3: TGTGCCAGCAGCTTGTTTTACCGGACAGGGAGCTACGAGCAGTACTTC.

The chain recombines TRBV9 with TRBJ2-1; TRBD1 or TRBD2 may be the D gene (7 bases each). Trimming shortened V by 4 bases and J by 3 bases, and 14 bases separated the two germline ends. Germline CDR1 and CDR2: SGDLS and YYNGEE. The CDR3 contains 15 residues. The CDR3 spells CASSTQGGSYNEQFF. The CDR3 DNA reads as TGTGCCAGCAGCACGCAGGGGGGGAGCTACAATGAGCAGTTCTTC. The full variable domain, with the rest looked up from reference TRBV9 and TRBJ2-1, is DSGVTQTPKHLITATGQRVTLRCSPRSGDLSVYWYQQSLDQGLQFLIQYYNGEERAKGNILERFSAQQFPDLHSELNLSSLELGDSALYFCASSTQGGSYNEQFFGPGTRLTVL.

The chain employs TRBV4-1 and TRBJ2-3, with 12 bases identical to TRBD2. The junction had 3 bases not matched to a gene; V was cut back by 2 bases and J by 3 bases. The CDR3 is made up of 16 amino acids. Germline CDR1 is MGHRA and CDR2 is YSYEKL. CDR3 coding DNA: TGCGCCAGCAGCCAAACTAGCGGGAGGAGTACAGATACGCAGTATTTT. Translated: CASSQTSGRSTDTQYF.

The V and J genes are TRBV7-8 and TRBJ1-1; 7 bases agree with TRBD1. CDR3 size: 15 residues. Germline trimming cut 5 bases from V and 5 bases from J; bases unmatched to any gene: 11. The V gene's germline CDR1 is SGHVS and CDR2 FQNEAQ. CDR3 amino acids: CASSGLTGMRTEAFF. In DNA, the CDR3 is TGTGCCAGCAGCGGCTTGACAGGGATGCGGACTGAAGCTTTCTTT.

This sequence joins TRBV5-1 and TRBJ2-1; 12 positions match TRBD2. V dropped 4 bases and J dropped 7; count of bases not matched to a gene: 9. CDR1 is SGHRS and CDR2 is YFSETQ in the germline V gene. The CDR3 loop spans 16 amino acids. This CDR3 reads CASSIRTSGTQNEQFF. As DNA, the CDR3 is TGCGCCAGCAGCATCAGGACTAGCGGGACACAAAATGAGCAGTTCTTC.

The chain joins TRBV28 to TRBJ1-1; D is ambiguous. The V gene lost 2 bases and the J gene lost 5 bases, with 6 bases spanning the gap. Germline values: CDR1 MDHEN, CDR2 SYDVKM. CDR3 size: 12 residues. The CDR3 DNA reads TGTGCCAGCAGTTTACAGGAAACTGAAGCTTTCTTT. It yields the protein CASSLQETEAFF.

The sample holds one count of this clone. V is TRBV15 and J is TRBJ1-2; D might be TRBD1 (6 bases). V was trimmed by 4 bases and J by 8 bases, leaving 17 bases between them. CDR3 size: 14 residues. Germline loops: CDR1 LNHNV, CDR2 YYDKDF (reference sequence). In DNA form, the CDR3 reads TGTGCCACCAGCACCCGGGGCGTCGGGGGCGGCTACACCTTC. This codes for CATSTRGVGGGYTF.

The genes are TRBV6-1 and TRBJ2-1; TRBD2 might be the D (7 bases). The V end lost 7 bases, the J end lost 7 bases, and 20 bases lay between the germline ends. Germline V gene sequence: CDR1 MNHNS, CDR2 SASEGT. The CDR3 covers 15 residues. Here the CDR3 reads CASIRLQGGLNEQFF. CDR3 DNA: TGTGCCAGCATAAGATTACAGGGAGGGTTAAATGAGCAGTTCTTC.

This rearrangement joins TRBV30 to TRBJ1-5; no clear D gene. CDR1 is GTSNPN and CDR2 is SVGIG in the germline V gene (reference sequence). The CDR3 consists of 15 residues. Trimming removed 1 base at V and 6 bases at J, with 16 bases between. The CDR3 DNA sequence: TGTGCCTGGAGTGCACCCACCGGAGTTGGTCAGCCCCAGCATTTT. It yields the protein CAWSAPTGVGQPQHF.

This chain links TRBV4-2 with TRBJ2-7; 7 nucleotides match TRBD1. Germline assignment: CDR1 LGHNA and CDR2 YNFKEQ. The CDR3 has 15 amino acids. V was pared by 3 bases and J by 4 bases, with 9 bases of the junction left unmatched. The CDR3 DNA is TGTGCCAGCAGCCAGCTACCCGGGACAGTTTACGAGCAGTACTTC. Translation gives CASSQLPGTVYEQYF.